Below, 2 T cell receptor beta chains from the same sample are listed, as sequenced in a study of CD8 T cells in Susac syndrome. Roughly 0.5 to 1 ug RNA was reverse transcribed with random hexamers. Each CDR3 protein is one row after TCRdb ran MiXCR on the immunoSEQ multiplex PCR reads. This sample has approximately 110,000 distinct CDR3 sequences, with roughly 95% found just once. Material for sequencing was CD4+ T cells from PBMCs. Receptors were obtained from a human donor in good health.

The chain is built from TRBV5-1 and TRBJ1-2; tentatively, D is TRBD1 (6 bases). This CDR3 has 13 amino acids. Between the trimmed V and J ends, which lost 4 bases and 6 bases, there was a span of 13 bases. From germline, CDR1 is SGHRS and CDR2 YFSETQ. The CDR3 DNA reads as TGCGCCAGCAGCCAAACCCCAGGGGATGGCTACACCTTC. It is translated as CASSQTPGDGYTF.

This chain connects TRBV18 to TRBJ1-5; 7 bases align to TRBD1. Germline V CDR1 and CDR2: KGHSH, LQKENI. Unmatched junction bases numbered 9, after V lost 2 bases and J lost 5 bases. The CDR3 runs to 16 residues. CDR3: CASSPVKGAEYQPQHF. The CDR3 region has the DNA TGTGCCAGCTCACCAGTTAAGGGGGCCGAATATCAGCCCCAGCATTTT.